Shown below are 13 T cell receptor beta chains from a single sample sequenced in a study of T cells in Graves' hyperthyroidism and ophthalmopathy. From RNA transcripts, TCR beta CDR3 regions were amplified. Using the HTBI primer set, a first-round RT-PCR was run on the TCR CDR3. TCRdb reanalysed the multiplex PCR reads using MiXCR and keeps one entry per CDR3 protein. Seen here are under 400,000 distinct CDR3 sequences, 15% to 20% observed once, and the top ten hold 15%. Sequencing used blood. These receptors all stem from a woman aged 40 to 50 with Graves' ophthalmopathy.

Many counts were recorded for this clonotype. This chain links TRBV2 with TRBJ1-5; D may be TRBD1 (6 bases). This CDR3 contains 15 residues. V was pared by 2 bases and J by 4 bases, with 12 bases between. The germline V gene encodes CDR1 SNHLY and CDR2 FYNNEI. CDR3 coding DNA: TGTGCCAGCAGTGAAAGGGGACAAATAAATCAGCCCCAGCATTTT. As protein: CASSERGQINQPQHF. Combining the CDR3 with reference TRBV2 and TRBJ1-5 gives the whole variable domain EPEVTQTPSHQVTQMGQEVILRCVPISNHLYFYWYRQILGQKVEFLVSFYNNEISEKSEIFDDQFSVERPDGSNFTLKIRSTKLEDSAMYFCASSERGQINQPQHFGDGTRLSIL.

Ten or more counts support this clonotype. V usage is TRBV6-4 and J usage is TRBJ2-2; 10 bases line up with TRBD1. Germline trimming cut 6 bases from V and 3 bases from J; bases unmatched to any gene: 10. CDR3 length equals 17 residues. Germline-derived CDR1 and CDR2 are MRHNA and SNTAGT. The CDR3 here is CASSALTGGSYTGELFF. The CDR3 DNA reads TGTGCCAGCAGCGCGTTGACAGGGGGCTCGTACACCGGGGAGCTGTTTTTT.

In its sample, this clonotype was seen many times. This rearrangement joins TRBV28 to TRBJ1-2, with unresolved D. Germline V gives CDR1 MDHEN, CDR2 SYDVKM. The CDR3 loop spans 14 amino acids. The ends were cut back, 5 bases at V and 3 bases at J, with 13 bases in the middle. CDR3 DNA sequence: TGTGCCAGCAGTACCCGGTGGCAGGACTATGGCTACACCTTC. The encoded protein is CASSTRWQDYGYTF.

The gene calls are TRBV2 and TRBJ2-2; D unclear. There are 15 residues in the CDR3. The V end lost 7 bases, the J end lost 0 bases, and 12 bases lay between the germline ends. The germline CDR1 and CDR2 sequences are SNHLY and FYNNEI. CDR3 nucleotides: TGTGCCAGCATTTCAGAACAGACGAACACCGGGGAGCTGTTTTTT. It yields the protein CASISEQTNTGELFF.

V gene TRBV6-1 combines with J gene TRBJ1-2; D gene ambiguous. The CDR3 extends over 12 amino acids. Germline V gene lookup returns CDR1 MNHNS and CDR2 SASEGT. Trimming removed 7 bases at V and 4 bases at J, with 10 bases between. CDR3: CASNDPGYGYTF. CDR3 DNA sequence: TGTGCCAGCAACGATCCAGGCTATGGCTACACCTTC.

This clonotype has ten or more counts. The chain recombines TRBV30 with TRBJ2-4, with D tentatively TRBD1 (5 bases). Germline V gene sequence: CDR1 GTSNPN, CDR2 SVGIG (reference sequence). V was trimmed by 1 base and J by 10 bases, leaving 8 bases between them. The CDR3 spans 11 residues. CDR3: CAWSDRQIQYF. The CDR3 region has the DNA TGTGCCTGGAGTGACAGGCAGATTCAGTACTTC.

Many counts were recorded for this clonotype. The DNA for the CDR3 is TGTGCCAGCAGCCCCGGGGGGTCAAGGGAGCTGTTTTTT. Protein sequence: CASSPGGSRELFF. V usage is TRBV7-3 and J usage is TRBJ2-2; 7 nucleotides line up with TRBD2. V was pared by 5 bases and J by 9 bases, with 6 bases of the junction left unmatched. CDR1 is SGHTA, CDR2 FQGTGA, per germline. The CDR3 extends over 13 amino acids.

This clonotype was detected ten times or more. Written as DNA, the CDR3 is TGTGCCAGCAGCTTTCTCCCTAAAGTAGCGGGAGAAGAGACCCAGTACTTC. Protein sequence: CASSFLPKVAGEETQYF. The V call is TRBV7-6, the J call TRBJ2-5; 9 nucleotides match TRBD2. The V and J ends lost 3 bases and 3 bases, in that order; junction bases with no gene match: 11. The CDR3 runs 17 residues. The germline V gene has CDR1 SGHVS and CDR2 FNYEAQ.

This clonotype has only one observation. The rearrangement joins TRBV20-1 to TRBJ2-7; perhaps TRBD1 as D (6 bases). The germline V gene has CDR1 DFQATT and CDR2 SNEGSKA (reference sequence). The length of the CDR3 is 13 residues. V dropped 6 bases and J dropped 0 bases, with 12 bases sitting between them. The CDR3 DNA follows: TGCAGTGCAGGGGACACATTCTCCTACGAGCAGTACTTC. Translating gives CSAGDTFSYEQYF.

This clonotype was found many times. The rearrangement uses TRBV12-3 or TRBV12-4 and TRBJ2-7, with D maybe TRBD2 (6 bases). This CDR3 has 15 residues. Trimming left V 4 bases short and J 3 bases short, with 16 bases between. The CDR3 reads CASSSLTSTGYEQYF. The CDR3 bases are TGTGCCAGCAGTTCCCTTACTAGCACGGGCTACGAGCAGTACTTC.

In this sample, this clonotype turned up a few times. The rearrangement uses TRBV9 and TRBJ2-7; 10 nucleotides align to TRBD2. The CDR3 has 15 amino acids. The germline V gene has CDR1 SGDLS and CDR2 YYNGEE. V lost 4 bases and J lost 3; bases outside the gene matches: 7. CDR3 DNA: TGTGCCAGCAGCCCCCGGGCTAGCGGGAGCTACGAGCAGTACTTC. Translation gives CASSPRASGSYEQYF.

The table lists this clonotype with many counts. This CDR3 is CASDGFSSETQYF. CDR3 sequence (DNA): TGTGCCAGCGACGGGTTCTCGTCAGAGACCCAGTACTTC. The chain links TRBV6-2 or TRBV6-3 to TRBJ2-5; D gene uncertain. V was shortened by 8 bases and J by 4 bases, with 14 bases between the two germline ends. The CDR3 is made up of 13 amino acids. CDR1 MNHEY and CDR2 SVGEGT come from the germline V gene.

The V call is TRBV28, the J call TRBJ2-2; D possibly uses TRBD1 or TRBD2 (5 bases each). Germline CDR1 MDHEN, CDR2 SYDVKM. Trimming left V 7 bases short and J 5 bases short, with 14 bases between. The CDR3 has 14 residues. Here the CDR3 reads CASNPGANTGELFF. The CDR3 DNA reads as TGTGCCAGCAACCCCGGGGCAAATACCGGGGAGCTGTTTTTT.